This is a list of T cell receptor beta chains from one sample in a study of T cells after yellow fever vaccination. TCRdb passed the 5' RACE reads through MiXCR, listing each CDR3 protein once. This sample has approximately 610,000 distinct CDR3 sequences, with 17% found just once. Material: PBMCs, obtained less than 6 days after the first yellow fever vaccination. All receptors derive from a man aged 18 to 30 who received the YFV17D yellow fever vaccine. Both conserved end residues are part of each CDR3. The D gene is left open where the match is weak. Clone size, where shown, is once, few, many, or a class for clones that have expanded.

>TRBV24-1|few|TRBJ1-6|18|TRBD1
CATSASYGDSSYNSPLHF
TGTGCCACCAGTGCCTCTTATGGGGACAGCTCCTATAATTCACCCCTCCACTTT
>TRBV20-1|few|TRBJ1-2|14|-
CSAAAGRESYGYTF
TGCAGTGCTGCTGCTGGCAGGGAAAGCTATGGCTACACCTTC
>TRBV19|-|TRBJ2-3|17|-
CASSIDRALSSTDTQYF
TGTGCCAGTAGTATCGACAGAGCCTTGTCTAGCACAGATACGCAGTATTTT
>TRBV29-1|-|TRBJ1-1|13|-
CSAVGGSNTEAFF
TGCAGCGCCGTGGGGGGATCGAACACTGAAGCTTTCTTT
>TRBV27|few|TRBJ1-1|15|TRBD1
CASRLRTGVDTEAFF
TGTGCCAGCAGACTTCGGACAGGGGTGGACACTGAAGCTTTCTTT
>TRBV5-1|many|TRBJ2-5|17|TRBD2
CASSDGVLAQALKTQYF
TGCGCCAGCAGCGACGGAGTACTAGCGCAAGCCCTTAAGACCCAGTACTTC
>TRBV27|-|TRBJ2-1|14|TRBD1
CASSLPGQGNEQFF
TGTGCCAGCAGTTTACCGGGACAGGGTAATGAGCAGTTCTTC
>TRBV6-5|-|TRBJ2-3|16|-
CASSSPTRLGPDTQYF
TGTGCCAGCAGTTCCCCGACTAGATTGGGTCCAGATACGCAGTATTTT
>TRBV9|few|TRBJ2-1|17|-
CASSPRWEPSSYNEQFF
TGTGCCAGCAGCCCCCGGTGGGAGCCTAGCTCCTACAATGAGCAGTTCTTC
>TRBV20-1|-|TRBJ1-2|17|-
CSARDAGTWGEDYGYTF
TGCAGTGCTAGAGACGCCGGGACCTGGGGAGAGGACTATGGCTACACCTTC
>TRBV28|-|TRBJ2-3|16|-
CASSLGETWGSDTQYF
TGTGCCAGCAGTTTAGGGGAGACTTGGGGTTCAGATACGCAGTATTTT
>TRBV6-2/TRBV6-3|few|TRBJ2-1|18|TRBD2
CASTVLADAQGSYNEQFF
TGTGCCAGCACCGTACTAGCGGATGCCCAGGGGTCCTACAATGAGCAGTTCTTC
>TRBV29-1|few|TRBJ1-6|13|-
CALVSSYNSPLHF
TGCGCCCTGGTGAGCTCCTATAATTCACCCCTCCACTTT
>TRBV5-6|few|TRBJ2-1|16|-
CASSGAGSPLGNEQFF
TGTGCCAGCAGCGGGGCCGGGTCCCCCTTGGGAAATGAGCAGTTCTTC
>TRBV5-5|-|TRBJ2-7|14|TRBD1
CASSLEGASYEQYF
TGTGCCAGCAGCTTGGAGGGGGCCTCCTACGAGCAGTACTTC
>TRBV5-1|many|TRBJ2-1|12|-
CASRGSYNEQFF
TGCGCCAGCAGGGGGAGTTACAATGAGCAGTTCTTC
>TRBV18|-|TRBJ1-5|14|TRBD1
CASSPAGGNQPQHF
TGTGCCAGCTCACCGGCAGGGGGGAATCAGCCCCAGCATTTT
>TRBV7-9|few|TRBJ2-1|15|-
CASSPRASEANEQFF
TGTGCCAGCAGCCCCCGTGCTAGCGAAGCCAATGAGCAGTTCTTC
>TRBV20-1|-|TRBJ2-5|15|-
CSARDPGPFQETQYF
TGCAGTGCTAGAGACCCCGGGCCCTTCCAAGAGACCCAGTACTTC
>TRBV20-1|few|TRBJ1-2|13|-
CSALGDNNYGYTF
TGCAGTGCACTCGGGGACAATAACTATGGCTATACCTTC
>TRBV12-3/TRBV12-4|-|TRBJ2-7|14|TRBD1
CASRGTGPPYEQYF
TGTGCCAGCAGGGGGACAGGGCCTCCCTACGAGCAGTACTTC
>TRBV29-1|-|TRBJ2-5|11|-
CSAGTQETQYF
TGCAGCGCCGGGACTCAAGAGACCCAGTACTTC
>TRBV11-2|few|TRBJ2-7|15|TRBD2
CASSPIGGGAGEQYF
TGTGCCAGCAGCCCGATCGGCGGGGGGGCGGGGGAGCAGTACTTC
>TRBV20-1|few|TRBJ2-7|14|-
CSARVAPLSYEQYF
TGCAGTGCTAGAGTTGCTCCGCTCTCCTACGAGCAGTACTTC
>TRBV9|once|TRBJ2-7|15|TRBD1
CASSVGTGSFYEQYF
TGTGCCAGCAGCGTAGGGACAGGGTCGTTCTACGAGCAGTACTTC
>TRBV3-1|-|TRBJ2-7|13|-
CASSQEGTYEQYF
TGTGCCAGCAGCCAAGAGGGGACCTACGAGCAGTACTTC
>TRBV25-1|-|TRBJ1-6|15|-
CASSESGFGNSPLHF
TGTGCCAGCAGTGAATCGGGGTTTGGCAATTCACCCCTCCACTTT
>TRBV12-3/TRBV12-4|-|TRBJ1-5|15|TRBD1
CASTRSGGSNQPQHF
TGTGCCAGCACTCGATCAGGGGGTAGCAATCAGCCCCAGCATTTT
>TRBV7-2|many|TRBJ1-4|15|-
CASSQGMRSNEKLFF
TGTGCCAGCAGCCAGGGTATGCGTTCTAATGAAAAACTGTTTTTT
>TRBV4-1|-|TRBJ1-2|14|-
CASSQDLTGLGYTF
TGCGCCAGCAGCCAAGACCTGACCGGGTTAGGCTACACCTTC
>TRBV24-1|-|TRBJ2-7|11|-
CGPEESYEQYF
TGTGGACCGGAGGAGTCCTACGAGCAGTACTTC
>TRBV10-3|few|TRBJ2-1|16|-
CAISETSGAPYNEQFF
TGTGCCATCAGTGAGACCTCAGGGGCGCCGTACAATGAGCAGTTCTTC
>TRBV29-1|-|TRBJ1-3|13|-
CSAFSDSGNTIYF
TGCAGCGCGTTTTCCGACTCTGGAAACACCATATATTTT
>TRBV11-2|few|TRBJ2-3|13|TRBD2
CASGSGGGDTQYF
TGTGCCAGCGGTAGCGGGGGAGGAGATACGCAGTATTTT
>TRBV7-9|few|TRBJ1-2|14|-
CASSSLGGNYGYTF
TGTGCCAGCAGCTCCCTTGGGGGGAACTATGGCTACACCTTC
>TRBV25-1|few|TRBJ2-3|13|-
CASSRRETDTQYF
TGTGCCAGCAGCCGCAGGGAGACAGATACGCAGTATTTT
>TRBV10-3|few|TRBJ1-5|15|TRBD1
CAISGETGGGQPQHF
TGTGCCATCAGTGGGGAGACAGGGGGCGGTCAGCCCCAGCATTTT
>TRBV9|-|TRBJ1-2|12|-
CASTPLVGGYTF
TGTGCCAGTACCCCATTAGTTGGCGGCTACACCTTC
>TRBV20-1|-|TRBJ1-2|13|TRBD1
CSARLDREYGYTF
TGCAGTGCCCGGCTGGACAGGGAATATGGCTACACCTTC
>TRBV20-1|-|TRBJ1-5|15|-
CSARDLGQGNQPQHF
TGCAGTGCTAGAGATCTCGGCCAGGGGAATCAGCCCCAGCATTTT
>TRBV13|few|TRBJ1-4|12|-
CASSSTSEKLFF
TGTGCCAGCAGTTCAACGTCAGAAAAACTGTTTTTT
>TRBV4-3|-|TRBJ2-6|17|TRBD1
CASSLQGEHSGANVLTF
TGCGCCAGCAGCCTACAGGGGGAGCACTCTGGGGCCAACGTCCTGACTTTC
>TRBV5-1|few|TRBJ1-4|14|-
CASRDQGLNEKLFF
TGCGCCAGCAGGGATCAGGGACTTAATGAAAAACTGTTTTTT
>TRBV10-2|-|TRBJ1-2|17|TRBD1
CASRSTGGDPGNYGYTF
TGCGCCAGCAGAAGCACAGGGGGCGATCCTGGAAACTATGGCTACACCTTC
>TRBV2|few|TRBJ2-2|16|TRBD1
CASSLQGQGYTGELFF
TGTGCCAGCAGTTTGCAGGGACAGGGATACACCGGGGAGCTGTTTTTT
>TRBV5-1|-|TRBJ1-2|15|-
CASSSTSGPAWGYTF
TGCGCCAGCAGCTCGACCTCGGGACCAGCCTGGGGCTACACCTTC